These 20 T cell receptor beta chains came from one sample sequenced in a study of cytomegalovirus exposure and HLA in healthy donors. Researchers ran the PCR with 60 Vbeta and 13 Jbeta primers. Here immunoSEQ multiplex PCR was the method, and the copy in TCRdb shows in-frame clones only, minus some. Of more than 110,000 clones detected, 70% appear once; the ten largest clones hold 1.6%. The material sequenced was PBMCs. The receptor set was obtained from a woman aged 25 to 39 in good health and CMV-seronegative.

The sample holds a few counts of this clone. This sequence joins TRBV6-6 and TRBJ1-1; perhaps TRBD1 as D (5 bases). This CDR3 comprises 13 residues. The ends were cut back, 5 bases at V and 0 bases at J, with 7 bases in the middle. Germline CDR1 and CDR2: MNHNY and SVGAGI (reference sequence). The CDR3 DNA reads TGTGCCAGCAGTCCAGGGTTGAACACTGAAGCTTTCTTT. Translating it yields CASSPGLNTEAFF.

This clone was recorded only once. The genes are TRBV4-1 and TRBJ1-5, with TRBD1 matching over 9 bases. CDR1 and CDR2 (germline): MGHRA, YSYEKL. J was trimmed by 6 bases and V by 0 bases; bases with no gene match: 3. There are 15 residues in the CDR3. The CDR3 protein is CASSQDVTGGQPQHF. CDR3 coding DNA: TGCGCCAGCAGCCAAGATGTGACAGGGGGTCAGCCCCAGCATTTT.

V usage is TRBV6-1 and J usage is TRBJ1-5, with D tentatively TRBD1 (5 bases). This CDR3 comprises 14 residues. The V end lost 7 bases, the J end lost 4 bases, and 14 bases lay between the germline ends. The V gene's germline CDR1 is MNHNS and CDR2 SASEGT. The DNA of the CDR3 is TGTGCCAGCACCGCGACCGGGGGGAATCAGCCCCAGCATTTT. Residues: CASTATGGNQPQHF.

The chain combines TRBV6-5 with TRBJ2-7; the match to TRBD1 covers 7 bases. This CDR3 is built from 14 residues. CDR1 and CDR2 (germline): MNHEY, SVGAGI. With V trimmed by 5 bases and J by 0 bases, 4 bases remained unmatched. CDR3 region: CASSEGDSSYEQYV. The DNA of the CDR3 is TGTGCCAGCAGTGAAGGGGACAGCTCCTACGAGCAGTACGTC.

The chain is built from TRBV5-1 and TRBJ1-1; TRBD1 might be the D (5 bases). CDR1 and CDR2 (germline): SGHRS, YFSETQ. The CDR3 is made up of 13 amino acids. Trimming pared 4 bases from V and 8 bases from J, leaving 15 bases between. The CDR3 loop is CASSPFGGDEAFF. CDR3 nucleotides: TGCGCCAGCAGCCCCTTCGGGGGAGACGAAGCTTTCTTT.

This clone has more than one count but fewer than ten. The rearrangement links TRBV7-9 to TRBJ2-5, with D perhaps TRBD2 (5 bases). V was shortened by 1 base and J by 4 bases, with 19 bases between the two germline ends. CDR3 size: 17 residues. Germline loops: CDR1 SEHNR, CDR2 FQNEAQ (reference sequence). CDR3 amino acids: CASSLEMRVGSPETQYF. In DNA, the CDR3 is TGTGCCAGCAGCTTAGAGATGAGGGTTGGTTCCCCAGAGACCCAGTACTTC.

The count of this clone is one. The chain employs TRBV4-2 and TRBJ2-1, with 8 positions matching TRBD2. V lost 5 bases to trimming and J lost 9 bases; unmatched junction nucleotides: 15. Germline loops: CDR1 LGHNA, CDR2 YNFKEQ. This CDR3 contains 16 residues. This CDR3 reads CASSSARAGVDFEQFF. Here the CDR3 DNA reads TGTGCCAGCAGCTCAGCAAGAGCGGGAGTAGACTTTGAGCAGTTCTTC.

This clone has just one count. The chain joins TRBV5-8 to TRBJ1-4; 8 bases fit TRBD1. Germline CDR1 SGHTS, CDR2 YDEGEE. J gave up 0 bases and V 4 bases, and 5 bases lay outside the gene matches. The CDR3 consists of 16 residues. CDR3 protein: CASSADRGPTNEKLFF. CDR3 in DNA: TGTGCCAGCAGCGCCGACAGGGGACCAACTAATGAAAAACTGTTTTTT.

The CDR3: CASSSRQSDQPQHF. The CDR3 DNA reads TGTGCCAGCAGTTCAAGACAGTCGGACCAGCCCCAGCATTTT. The rearrangement uses TRBV6-6 and TRBJ1-5; perhaps TRBD1 as D (5 bases). The V gene lost 4 bases and the J gene lost 7 bases, with 14 bases spanning the gap. CDR1 and CDR2 from the germline V gene are MNHNY and SVGAGI (reference sequence). There are 14 residues in the CDR3.

A few counts support this clone. The chain combines TRBV4-1 with TRBJ2-7; TRBD2 matches at 7 bases. V gave up 2 bases and J gave up 3 bases; unmatched junction bases: 7. The CDR3 contains 15 residues. Germline loops: CDR1 MGHRA, CDR2 YSYEKL. Here the CDR3 DNA reads TGCGCCAGCAGCCAAAGGAGCGGGGCCGTCTACGAGCAGTACTTC. Translating gives CASSQRSGAVYEQYF.

This clone has a handful of counts. DNA of the CDR3: TGTGCCTGGAGTATCAGCCAAGAGACCCAGTACTTC. Translated: CAWSISQETQYF. The chain combines TRBV30 with TRBJ2-5; D unclear. CDR1 is GTSNPN and CDR2 is SVGIG in the germline V gene (reference sequence). V lost 2 bases to trimming and J lost 1 base, with 5 bases between them. The CDR3 extends over 12 amino acids.

V is TRBV27 and J is TRBJ2-3; 14 bases fit TRBD2. The CDR3 is 15 residues long. Germline assignment: CDR1 MNHEY and CDR2 SMNVEV (reference sequence). Unmatched junction bases numbered 9, after V lost 10 bases and J lost 6 bases. CDR3 DNA: TGTGCCACTAAGAGACTAGCGGGGGGGTGGGATACGCAGTATTTT. Translated, it gives CATKRLAGGWDTQYF.

This clone turned up a few times. The rearrangement links TRBV11-2 to TRBJ2-2; D remains ambiguous. Germline CDR1 reads SGHAT; CDR2 reads FQNNGV. Trimming took off 2 bases at V and 5 bases at J, with 12 bases between the two ends. This CDR3 comprises 15 residues. CDR3 DNA: TGTGCCAGCAGCTTAACGATTCTTGAGACCGGGGAGCTGTTTTTT. This encodes CASSLTILETGELFF.

The rearrangement links TRBV27 to TRBJ2-1, with TRBD1 as a possible D gene (5 bases). V dropped 6 bases and J dropped 3 bases, with 6 bases sitting between them. Germline V gene lookup returns CDR1 MNHEY and CDR2 SMNVEV (reference sequence). This CDR3 has 12 residues. The CDR3 sequence: CASRTVYNEQFF. CDR3 coding DNA: TGTGCCAGCAGGACAGTCTACAATGAGCAGTTCTTC.

The chain recombines TRBV5-1 with TRBJ2-2, with a possible D match to TRBD1 (6 bases). The ends were cut back, 4 bases at V and 2 bases at J, with 12 bases in the middle. Looked up from germline, CDR1 is SGHRS and CDR2 is YFSETQ. The CDR3 is 15 residues long. CDR3 nucleotide sequence: TGCGCCAGCAGCCAGGGGACGGCTAACACCGGGGAGCTGTTTTTT. It is translated as CASSQGTANTGELFF.

The CDR3 region is CASSLISSNQPQHF. The CDR3 coding sequence is TGTGCCAGCAGTTTAATTTCGAGCAATCAGCCCCAGCATTTT. V and J are TRBV28 and TRBJ1-5; D remains unclear. The CDR3 runs to 14 residues. Germline values: CDR1 MDHEN, CDR2 SYDVKM. The V end lost 2 bases, the J end lost 1 base, and 6 bases lay between the germline ends.

The V and J genes are TRBV4-1 and TRBJ2-1, with D possibly matching TRBD1 (5 bases). The V end was cut by 4 bases, the J end by 11 bases, with 15 bases between. This CDR3 has 13 amino acids. CDR1 and CDR2 from the germline V gene are MGHRA and YSYEKL. The CDR3 here is CASSLTSQGKQFF. DNA of the CDR3: TGCGCCAGCAGCCTTACCTCCCAGGGTAAGCAGTTCTTC.

The CDR3 sequence: CASSEGDQGGYGYTF. As DNA, the CDR3 is TGTGCCAGCAGTGAAGGGGATCAGGGTGGCTATGGCTACACCTTC. This chain joins TRBV2 and TRBJ1-2; D possibly corresponds to TRBD1 (5 bases). The germline CDR1 and CDR2 sequences are SNHLY and FYNNEI. Trimming removed 1 base from V and 4 bases from J, with 13 bases in between. This CDR3 has 15 amino acids.

The chain employs TRBV7-9 and TRBJ2-3; D not certain. The CDR3 has 12 amino acids. Germline lookup yields CDR1 SEHNR and CDR2 FQNEAQ (reference sequence). Between the trimmed V and J ends, which lost 3 bases and 6 bases, there was a span of 7 bases. The CDR3 loop reads CASSFRSDTQYF. DNA for the CDR3: TGTGCCAGCAGCTTCCGAAGCGATACGCAGTATTTT.

A few counts support this clone. The chain combines TRBV30 with TRBJ1-1, with a weak D call TRBD1 (6 bases). This CDR3 spans 14 amino acids. Trimming stripped 5 bases from V and 4 bases from J, with 17 bases between. The germline V gene has CDR1 GTSNPN and CDR2 SVGIG (reference sequence). This CDR3 is CAWDKAQGSTEAFF. Written as DNA, the CDR3 is TGTGCCTGGGATAAAGCACAGGGTAGCACTGAAGCTTTCTTT.